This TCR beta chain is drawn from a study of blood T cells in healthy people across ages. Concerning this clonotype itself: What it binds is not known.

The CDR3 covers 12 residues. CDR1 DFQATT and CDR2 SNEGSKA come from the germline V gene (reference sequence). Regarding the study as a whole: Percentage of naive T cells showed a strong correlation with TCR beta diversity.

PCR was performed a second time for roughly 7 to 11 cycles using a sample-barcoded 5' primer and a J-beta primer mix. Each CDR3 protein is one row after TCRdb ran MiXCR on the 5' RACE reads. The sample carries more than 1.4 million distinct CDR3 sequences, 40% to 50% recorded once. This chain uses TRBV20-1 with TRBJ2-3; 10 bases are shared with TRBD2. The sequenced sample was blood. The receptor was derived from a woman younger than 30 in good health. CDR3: CSTSGETDTQYF. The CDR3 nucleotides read TGCAGCACTAGCGGGGAAACAGATACGCAGTATTTT.